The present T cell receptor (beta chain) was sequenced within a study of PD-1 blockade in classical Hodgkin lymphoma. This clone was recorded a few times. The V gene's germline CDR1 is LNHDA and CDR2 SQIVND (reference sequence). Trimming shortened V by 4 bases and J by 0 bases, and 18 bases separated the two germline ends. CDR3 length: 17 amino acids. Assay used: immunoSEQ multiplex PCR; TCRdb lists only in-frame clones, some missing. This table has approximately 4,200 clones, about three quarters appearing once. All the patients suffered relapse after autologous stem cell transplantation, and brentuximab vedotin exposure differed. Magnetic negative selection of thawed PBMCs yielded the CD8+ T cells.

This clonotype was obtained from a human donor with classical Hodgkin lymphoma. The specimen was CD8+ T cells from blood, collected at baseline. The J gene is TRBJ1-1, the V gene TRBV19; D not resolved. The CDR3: CASSTDITSSMNTEAFF. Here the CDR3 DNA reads TGTGCCAGTAGTACAGACATCACTTCCTCGATGAACACTGAAGCTTTCTTT.